Sequencing of this T cell receptor (beta chain) was carried out in a study of T-cell memory formation after mild COVID-19. About the research overall: Among the donors, TCR clusters were largely specific to each donor. Whole-study findings and limits: Contracting clones from day 15 to 85 had balanced CD4/CD8; later expanders favoured CD4+.

5'RACE with constant-segment primers built TCRalpha and TCRbeta cDNA libraries with UMIs. TCRdb re-called the 5' RACE reads through MiXCR, storing one row per CDR3 protein. The top ten hold 20% to 25% of the sample, which has roughly 450,000 distinct CDR3 sequences, roughly 18% seen once. In this sample, this clonotype turned up a few times. Its antigen is undetermined. CDR3 size: 14 residues. Germline CDR1 is SGHTA and CDR2 is FQGNSA. Trimming removed 1 base from V and 5 bases from J, with 9 bases in between. V is TRBV7-2 and J is TRBJ1-5; D is possibly TRBD1 (6 bases). This sequence was found in a man aged 18 to 35 who had mild COVID-19 (a few samples of this study predate the infection). Cell type and time point are not known. Sequencing was performed on PBMCs or a T cell subset sorted from them (not recorded which). CDR3 amino acids: CASSLGTEDQPQHF. The DNA for the CDR3 is TGTGCCAGCAGCTTAGGGACAGAAGATCAGCCCCAGCATTTT.